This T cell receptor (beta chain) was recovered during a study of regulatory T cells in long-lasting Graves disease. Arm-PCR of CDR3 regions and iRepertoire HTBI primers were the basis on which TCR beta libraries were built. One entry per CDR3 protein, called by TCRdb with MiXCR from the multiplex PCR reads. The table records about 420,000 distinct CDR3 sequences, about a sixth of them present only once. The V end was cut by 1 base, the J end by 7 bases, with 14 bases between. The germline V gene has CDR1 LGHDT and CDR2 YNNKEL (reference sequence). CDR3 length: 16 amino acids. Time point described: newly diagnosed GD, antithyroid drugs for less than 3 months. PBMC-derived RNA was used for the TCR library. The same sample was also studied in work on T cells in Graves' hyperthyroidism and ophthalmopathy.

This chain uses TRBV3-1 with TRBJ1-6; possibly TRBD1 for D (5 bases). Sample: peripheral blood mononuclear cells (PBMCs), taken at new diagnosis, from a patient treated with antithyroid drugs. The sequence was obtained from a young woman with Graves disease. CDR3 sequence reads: CASSQVWGTGNSPLHF. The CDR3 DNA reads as TGTGCCAGCAGCCAAGTCTGGGGGACTGGAAATTCACCCCTCCACTTT.